This TCR beta chain was sequenced during a study of shared clonotypes between healthy human individuals. General study findings and limits: Some naive CD4 clonotypes, around 4.9%, turned up in common across several donors.

Of note for this clone: Its antigen remains unidentified. Other DNA sequences in the same sample also yield this CDR3.

The V end was cut by 0 bases, the J end by 1 base, with 1 base between. Germline CDR1 SGHRS, CDR2 YFSETQ. The CDR3 covers 13 residues. The repertoire was sequenced with immunoSEQ multiplex PCR; TCRdb's copy has only in-frame clones and lacks some. This table holds roughly 1.5 million clones, roughly 98% found once. Input material: naive CD4+ T cells sorted from blood. Subset in this sample: CD45RA+ positively selected. The gene calls are TRBV5-1 and TRBJ2-2; D call uncertain. The receptor comes from a young man in good health. CDR3 coding DNA: TGCGCCAGCAGCTTGGGGAACACCGGGGAGCTGTTTTTT. This codes for CASSLGNTGELFF.